This T cell receptor beta chain was sequenced for a study of blood T cell repertoires in COVID-19. Study in general: COVID-19 samples collected from the United States, Italy and Spain covered acute and convalescent phases. The analysed material was cDNA or gDNA that came from T cells, B-cell-depleted T cells, or PBMCs.

As processed by the authors: Using reference gene primer amplification, nucleated cell counts were estimated. Measured with immunoSEQ multiplex PCR; TCRdb has only the in-frame clones, and not every one. V and J calls and clone size are as listed in that table; D and trimming were resolved from the DNA. The table lists approximately 53,000 clones, about four fifths of them singletons. Looked up from germline, CDR1 is SGHRS and CDR2 is YFSETQ. The CDR3 has 15 amino acids. Trimming removed 0 bases from V and 0 bases from J; junction bases left unmatched: 2. This chain connects TRBV5-1 to TRBJ1-1; TRBD1 matches 7 bases. This clonotype originated in a woman aged 55-70 years with acute or convalescent COVID-19. The sample consisted of peripheral blood. The DNA of the CDR3 is TGCGCCAGCAGCTTGGATGGACAGGTGAACACTGAAGCTTTCTTT. It is translated as CASSLDGQVNTEAFF.